This T cell receptor beta chain appears in the sequencing data of a study of cytomegalovirus exposure and HLA in healthy donors. Study results and caveats: The authors enumerated some 160 TCR beta chains as linked to cytomegalovirus. The availability of immune exposure information extended only to CMV serostatus. Donors belonging to an Asian-associated ancestry cluster reportedly showed fewer N-insertions in productive TCRs than the roughly 670-donor mean, according to what a later analysis found.

CDR1 is MGHRA, CDR2 YSYEKL, per germline. The trim removed 5 bases at V and 0 bases at J, leaving 7 bases unmatched. CDR3 length: 15 residues. Primers for the PCR totalled 60 Vbeta and 13 Jbeta. Clones were sequenced by immunoSEQ multiplex PCR, and TCRdb holds only the in-frame ones, with some missing. This repertoire includes about 96,000 clones. Concerning this clone itself: Its antigen remains unknown.

Regarding donors, all were healthy bone marrow donors. Sequences were obtained from PBMCs. V is TRBV4-1 and J is TRBJ2-7; TRBD1 matches at 7 bases. The clonotype comes from a woman aged 30 to 39 in good health and CMV-seronegative. The DNA of the CDR3 is TGCGCCAGCAGCTTGAAAGGGACAGACTCCTACGAGCAGTACTTC. Translation: CASSLKGTDSYEQYF.